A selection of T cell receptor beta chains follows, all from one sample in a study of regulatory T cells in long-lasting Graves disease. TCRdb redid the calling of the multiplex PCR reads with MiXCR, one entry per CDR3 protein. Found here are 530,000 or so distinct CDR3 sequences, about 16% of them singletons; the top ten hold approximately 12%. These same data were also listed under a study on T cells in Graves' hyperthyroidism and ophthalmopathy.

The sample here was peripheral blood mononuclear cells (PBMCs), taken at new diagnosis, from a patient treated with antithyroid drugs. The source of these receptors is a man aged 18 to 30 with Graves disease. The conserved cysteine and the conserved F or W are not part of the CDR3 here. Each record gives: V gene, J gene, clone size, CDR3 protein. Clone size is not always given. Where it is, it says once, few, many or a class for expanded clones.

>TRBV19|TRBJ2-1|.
ASSERLAPYNEQF
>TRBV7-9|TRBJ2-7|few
ASSLSGVRSYEQY
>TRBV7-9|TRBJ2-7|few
ASSPPFRTGDGYEQY
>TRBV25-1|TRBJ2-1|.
ASHSSGRALGDNEQF
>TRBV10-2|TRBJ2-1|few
ASRVLAGESLGPYNEQF
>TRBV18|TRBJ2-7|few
ASSTGRDIGEQY
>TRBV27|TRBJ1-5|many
ASSLSAGANQPQH
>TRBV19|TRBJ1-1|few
ASSIVQNTEAF
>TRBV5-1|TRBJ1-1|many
ASSLGRARNTEAF
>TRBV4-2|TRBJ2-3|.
ASSQDGYTDTQY
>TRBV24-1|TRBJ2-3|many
ATSRLLGSTDTQY
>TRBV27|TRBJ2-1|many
ASSLTGDAYNEQF
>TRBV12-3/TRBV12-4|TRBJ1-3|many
ASSHSVSSGNTIY
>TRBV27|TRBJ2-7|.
ASSLYGRGNYEQY
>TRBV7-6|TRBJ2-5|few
ASRLRQGGQETQY
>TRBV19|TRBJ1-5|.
ASSGGWRGHQPQH
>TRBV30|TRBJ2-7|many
AWSIGAPEQY
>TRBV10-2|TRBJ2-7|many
ASSFSGGGREQY
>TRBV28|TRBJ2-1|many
ASSHRSGNSYNEQF
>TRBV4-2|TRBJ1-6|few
ASSQTGTDSPLH
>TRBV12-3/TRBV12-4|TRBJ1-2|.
ASSTAYTGGYGYT
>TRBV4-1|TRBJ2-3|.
ASSQEIGSTDTQY
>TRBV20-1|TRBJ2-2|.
SARDSSSGTNTGELF
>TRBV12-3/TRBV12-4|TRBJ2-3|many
ASSLGTSGRSGDTQY
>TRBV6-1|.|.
ASRPHGTLQETQY
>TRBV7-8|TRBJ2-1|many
ASRLYYNEQF
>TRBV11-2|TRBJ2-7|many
ASSLGGMWGEQY
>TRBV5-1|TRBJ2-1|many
ASSSLAGGLRPVDYNEQF
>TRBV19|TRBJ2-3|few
ASSIGNQGTQY
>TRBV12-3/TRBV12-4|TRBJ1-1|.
ASSLEDRGLLNTEAF
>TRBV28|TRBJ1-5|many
ASKGDWGDNQPQH
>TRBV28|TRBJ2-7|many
ASSTVAYEQY
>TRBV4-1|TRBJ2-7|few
ASSQATSYEQY
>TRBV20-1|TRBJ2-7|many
SVFRTGASYEQY
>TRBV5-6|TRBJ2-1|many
ASSLGTPSYNEQF
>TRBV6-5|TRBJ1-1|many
ASSYAGPNTEAF
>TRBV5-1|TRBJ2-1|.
ASSLKLAGGAYNEQF
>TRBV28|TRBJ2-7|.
ASSFPRSSYEQY
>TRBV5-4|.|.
ASSLGIVGGGGETQY
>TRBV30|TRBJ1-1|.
AWRRRTGTTEAF
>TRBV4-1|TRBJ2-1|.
ASSPRLAGSNEQF
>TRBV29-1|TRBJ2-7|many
SVGGGTSGPGEY